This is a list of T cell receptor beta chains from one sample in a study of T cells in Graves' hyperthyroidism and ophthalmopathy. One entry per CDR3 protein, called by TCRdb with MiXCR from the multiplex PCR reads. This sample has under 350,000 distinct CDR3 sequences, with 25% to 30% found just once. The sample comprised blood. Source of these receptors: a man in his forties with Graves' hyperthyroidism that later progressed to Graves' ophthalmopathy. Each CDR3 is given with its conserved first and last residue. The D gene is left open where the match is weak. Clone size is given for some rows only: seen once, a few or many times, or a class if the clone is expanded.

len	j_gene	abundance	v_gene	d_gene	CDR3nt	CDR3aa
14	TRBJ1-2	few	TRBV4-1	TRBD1	TGCGCCAGCAGAACACCGGGACAGGACTATGGCTACACCTTC	CASRTPGQDYGYTF
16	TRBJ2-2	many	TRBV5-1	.	TGCGCCAGCAGCTTGTCGCAGCCCCCGGGGACCGGGGAGCTGTTTTTT	CASSLSQPPGTGELFF
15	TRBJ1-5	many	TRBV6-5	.	TGTGCCAGCAGTTACTCGCAGGTTAGCAATCAGCCCCAGCATTTT	CASSYSQVSNQPQHF
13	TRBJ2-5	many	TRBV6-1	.	TGTGCCAGCAGTGAACTAGGACAAGAGACCCAGTACTTC	CASSELGQETQYF
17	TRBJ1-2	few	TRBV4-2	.	TGTGCCAGCAGCCAAGATTTGGTTGGCAGGGCTAACTATGGCTACACCTTC	CASSQDLVGRANYGYTF
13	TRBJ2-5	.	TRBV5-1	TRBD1	TGCGCCAGCAGCGAGACAGGGTTCGAGACCCAGTACTTC	CASSETGFETQYF
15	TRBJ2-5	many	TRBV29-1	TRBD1	TGCAGCGTTCGGGAGTGGGGACAGGGGAAAGGGACCCAGTACTTC	CSVREWGQGKGTQYF
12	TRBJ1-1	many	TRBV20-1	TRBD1	TGCAGTGCTAGCCCGACAGGGTCTGAAGCTTTCTTT	CSASPTGSEAFF
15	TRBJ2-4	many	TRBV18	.	TGTGCCAGCTCACCACTAGGGGCTAGCGAAAACATTCAGTACTTC	CASSPLGASENIQYF
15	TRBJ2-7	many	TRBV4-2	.	TGTGCCAGCAGCCAAGGCATCGGGTCCTCCTACGAGCAGTACTTC	CASSQGIGSSYEQYF
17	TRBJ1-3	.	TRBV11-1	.	TGTGCCAGCAGCTTAGCGATCGCAATTTCCCGTGGAAACACCATATATTTT	CASSLAIAISRGNTIYF
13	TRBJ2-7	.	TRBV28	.	TGTGCCAGCAATTTCGGACAACCGGTCGAGCAGTACTTC	CASNFGQPVEQYF
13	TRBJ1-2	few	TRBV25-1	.	TGTGCCAGCAGTGGCGGGGGGGCCTATGGCTACACCTTC	CASSGGGAYGYTF
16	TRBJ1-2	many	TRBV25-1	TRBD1	TGTGCCAGCAGTGGTCGTGGCAGGGGGCTTAACTATGGCTACACCTTC	CASSGRGRGLNYGYTF
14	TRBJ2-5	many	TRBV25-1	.	TGTGCCAGCAGAAAGGACGATCTGTCCGAGACCCAGTACTTC	CASRKDDLSETQYF
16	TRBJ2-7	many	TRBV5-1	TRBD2	TGCGCCAGCAGCTACGGACTAGCGGGAGCCGTCTACGAGCAGTACTTC	CASSYGLAGAVYEQYF
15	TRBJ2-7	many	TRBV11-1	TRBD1	TGTGCCAGCAGCTCAACCGACAGGGGCGTGGACGAGCAGTACTTC	CASSSTDRGVDEQYF
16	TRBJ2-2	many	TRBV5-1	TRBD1	TGCGCCAGCAGCTTGGAGGGGGCCGCGAACACCGGGGAGCTGTTTTTT	CASSLEGAANTGELFF
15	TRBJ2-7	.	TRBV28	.	TGTGCCAGCAGTTTAAGTAGTAGGAGCTCCTACGAGCAGTACTTC	CASSLSSRSSYEQYF
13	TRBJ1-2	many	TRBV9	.	TGTGCCAGCAGCCCTCGGGGGGCTAATGGCTACACCTTC	CASSPRGANGYTF
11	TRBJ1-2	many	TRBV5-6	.	TGTGCCAGCAGCTTGGCCAGGGATGACACCTTC	CASSLARDDTF
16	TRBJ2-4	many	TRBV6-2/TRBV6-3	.	TGTGCCAGCAGTTTACCGCAGCGGCTAGCCAAAAACATTCAGTACTTC	CASSLPQRLAKNIQYF
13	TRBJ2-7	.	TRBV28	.	TGTGCCAGCACCCACGGTCAGGGGTACGAGCAGTACTTC	CASTHGQGYEQYF
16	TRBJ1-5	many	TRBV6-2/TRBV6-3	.	TGTGCCAGCAGTTCCCCAACCAGGGAATTCGGTCAGCCCCAGCATTTT	CASSSPTREFGQPQHF
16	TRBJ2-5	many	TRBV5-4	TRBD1	TGTGCCAGCAGCTCTACCGGGACAGGGGGAAGGGAGACCCAGTACTTC	CASSSTGTGGRETQYF
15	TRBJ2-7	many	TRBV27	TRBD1	TGTGCCAGCAGTTCTCAGGGGGTATCATCCTACGAGCAGTACTTC	CASSSQGVSSYEQYF
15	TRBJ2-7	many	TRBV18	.	TGTGCCAGCTCACCAGATGGACGGGACTCCTACGAGCAGTACTTC	CASSPDGRDSYEQYF
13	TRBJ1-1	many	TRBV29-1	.	TGCAGCGTTGAGGTGGGATTGGGTACTGAAGCTTTCTTT	CSVEVGLGTEAFF